The rows below give T cell receptor beta chains drawn from one sample of a study of T cell responses to AZD1222 COVID-19 vaccine. Here immunoSEQ multiplex PCR was the method, and the copy in TCRdb shows in-frame clones only, minus some. The sample records around 100,000 clones, around 89% being singletons. Sequenced material: peripheral blood, taken on day 0 of AZD1222 vaccination. The receptors come from an adult in good health. CDR3s leave out the opening cysteine and the closing phenylalanine or tryptophan.

J: TRBJ2-6
V: TRBV28
CDR3: ASRYPGGRAGANVLT

J: TRBJ1-6
V: TRBV4-2
CDR3: ASSRTGGPDYNSPLH

J: TRBJ1-2
V: TRBV19
CDR3: ASSGNSYGYT

J: TRBJ2-1
V: TRBV7-9
CDR3: ASSFSGGFSYNEQF

J: TRBJ2-7
V: TRBV5-1
CDR3: ASSLEPLKGYEQY

J: TRBJ1-4
V: TRBV19
CDR3: ASSGAGANEKLF

J: TRBJ2-3
V: TRBV18
CDR3: ASSPPERGSTDTQY

J: TRBJ1-2
V: TRBV5-1
CDR3: ASSPGQGANFIYGYT

J: TRBJ2-1
V: TRBV7-9
CDR3: ASSPGMANEQF

J: TRBJ2-2
V: TRBV7-3
CDR3: ASSPTSGGRGTGELF

J: TRBJ2-3
V: TRBV9
CDR3: ASSALQGADTQY

J: TRBJ2-5
V: TRBV7-6
CDR3: ASSTYTGVTGETQY

J: TRBJ2-4
V: TRBV7-2
CDR3: ASSLDIAIAFGVQY

J: TRBJ2-3
V: TRBV6-5
CDR3: ASSSGTSGADTQY

J: TRBJ2-3
V: TRBV13
CDR3: ASSLGRWLDTQY

J: TRBJ1-6
V: TRBV7-2
CDR3: ASSRGDSPLH

J: TRBJ1-5
V: TRBV7-2
CDR3: ASSSDRVNQPQH

J: TRBJ1-3
V: TRBV11-1
CDR3: ASSSGGGSGNTIY

J: TRBJ1-2
V: TRBV20-1
CDR3: SAREAGRYT

J: TRBJ2-3
V: TRBV7-9
CDR3: ASSLGLADSTDTQY

J: TRBJ1-4
V: TRBV10-3
CDR3: AISDREGMEKLF

J: TRBJ1-2
V: TRBV3-1/TRBV3-2
CDR3: ASHTSGVRGYT